A single sample gave rise to the 23 T cell receptor beta chains below, sequenced in a study of shared clonotypes between healthy human individuals. Some clones are missing from TCRdb's copy, which holds only in-frame ones; the method was immunoSEQ multiplex PCR. The sample includes fewer than 3 million clones, 85% to 95% of them seen just once. Sequencing was performed on naive CD4+ T cells from PBMCs. The sample's subset: CD45RA+ positively selected. The source of these receptors is a man younger than 35 in good health. Some clones in this sample may be carry-over from other donors' samples.

In regard to this clone: Other DNA variants within this sample encode the same CDR3. The chain combines TRBV7-3 with TRBJ2-7; D is possibly TRBD2 (5 bases). The germline V and J ends were trimmed by 5 bases and 3 bases, with 11 bases remaining between them. In germline, CDR1 is SGHTA, CDR2 FQGTGA. This CDR3 spans 13 amino acids. CDR3 loop: CASSLGLSYEQYF. CDR3 in DNA: TGTGCCAGCAGCCTCGGACTGAGCTACGAGCAGTACTTC. Using reference TRBV7-3 and TRBJ2-7 for the parts outside the CDR3, the full variable domain is GAGVSQTPSNKVTEKGKYVELRCDPISGHTALYWYRQSLGQGPEFLIYFQGTGAADDSGLPNDRFFAVRPEGSVSTLKIQRTERGDSAVYLCASSLGLSYEQYFGPGTRLTVT.

The chain links TRBV11-3 to TRBJ1-5; D is unresolved. Germline V gene lookup returns CDR1 SGHNT and CDR2 YENEEA. The CDR3 consists of 17 residues. V was pared by 5 bases and J by 4 bases, with 21 bases between. The CDR3: CASSTSPFLSRNQPQHF. The CDR3 nucleotides read TGTGCCAGCAGCACTTCCCCGTTCTTATCTCGGAATCAGCCCCAGCATTTT.

The rearrangement uses TRBV18 and TRBJ2-7; 10 nucleotides line up with TRBD1. The CDR3 is 14 residues long. After removal of 4 bases from V and 6 bases from J, the junction contained 6 bases not matched to a gene. Germline CDR1 reads KGHSH; CDR2 reads LQKENI. CDR3 sequence: CASSRQGAPSEQYF. CDR3 nucleotide sequence: TGTGCCAGCTCACGACAGGGGGCGCCGAGCGAGCAGTACTTC.

J is TRBJ1-2 and V is TRBV11-2, with no clear D. Trimming pared 4 bases from V and 2 bases from J, leaving 20 bases between. The CDR3 consists of 17 residues. The V gene's germline CDR1 is SGHAT and CDR2 FQNNGV. CDR3 nucleotide sequence: TGTGCCAGCAGCTCCTTTCTCGGCAGGTTCGGGAACTATGGCTACACCTTC. This gives the protein CASSSFLGRFGNYGYTF.

This chain joins TRBV7-8 and TRBJ2-7, with TRBD2 matching over 7 bases. Germline trimming cut 3 bases from V and 7 bases from J; bases unmatched to any gene: 12. CDR1 is SGHVS and CDR2 is FQNEAQ in the germline V gene. The CDR3 is made up of 15 amino acids. CDR3 sequence: CASSLVVGTTSEQYF. CDR3 sequence (DNA): TGTGCCAGCAGCTTGGTGGTAGGGACTACTTCTGAGCAGTACTTC. The full variable domain, its missing parts supplied by reference TRBV7-8 and TRBJ2-7, is GAGVSQSPRYKVAKRGQDVALRCDPISGHVSLFWYQQALGQGPEFLTYFQNEAQLDKSGLPSDRFFAERPEGSVSTLKIQRTQQEDSAVYLCASSLVVGTTSEQYFGPGTRLTVT.

The CDR3 bases are TGCAGCGTGCTAGAAGGTAGTCGGAATCAGCCCCAGCATTTT. Its protein product is CSVLEGSRNQPQHF. This chain uses TRBV29-1 with TRBJ1-5; D call uncertain. Germline values: CDR1 SQVTM, CDR2 ANQGSEA. V was clipped by 6 bases and J by 4 bases, with 16 bases between them. This CDR3 is 14 amino acids long.

The chain is built from TRBV30 and TRBJ1-5; the match to TRBD1 covers 9 bases. Germline V gives CDR1 GTSNPN, CDR2 SVGIG (reference sequence). V lost 8 bases and J lost 4; bases outside the gene matches: 6. The CDR3 runs 13 residues. The CDR3 DNA is TGTGCCAGCTCACAGGGGGCAAATCAGCCCCAGCATTTT. It specifies CASSQGANQPQHF.

The chain recombines TRBV6-5 with TRBJ2-3; 7 nucleotides line up with TRBD1. Per germline, CDR1 MNHEY and CDR2 SVGAGI. V trimming: 7 bases; J trimming: 5 bases; junction bases outside the gene matches: 12. This CDR3 contains 15 residues. CDR3 amino acids: CASNALGTEKDTQYF. CDR3 in DNA: TGTGCCAGCAATGCCCTCGGGACAGAAAAAGATACGCAGTATTTT.

This clone is a singleton in its sample. The chain is built from TRBV7-9 and TRBJ1-2; TRBD1 might be the D (5 bases). V was shortened by 4 bases and J by 8 bases, with 11 bases between the two germline ends. The CDR3 runs to 12 residues. Germline assignment: CDR1 SEHNR and CDR2 FQNEAQ (reference sequence). The CDR3 nucleotides are TGTGCCAGCAGCTCGCGTGGGGGAGGCTACACCTTC. As protein: CASSSRGGGYTF.

This chain links TRBV9 with TRBJ1-2; D is perhaps TRBD1 (5 bases). Germline-derived CDR1 and CDR2 are SGDLS and YYNGEE. The CDR3 consists of 15 residues. The V end lost 0 bases, the J end lost 0 bases, and 9 bases lay between the germline ends. The chain's CDR3 is CASSVGGNANYGYTF. CDR3 bases: TGTGCCAGCAGCGTAGGGGGGAACGCTAACTATGGCTACACCTTC. Supplemented by reference TRBV9 and TRBJ1-2, the full variable domain reads DSGVTQTPKHLITATGQRVTLRCSPRSGDLSVYWYQQSLDQGLQFLIQYYNGEERAKGNILERFSAQQFPDLHSELNLSSLELGDSALYFCASSVGGNANYGYTFGSGTRLTVV.

The chain employs TRBV15 and TRBJ1-6, with D uncertain. V lost 2 bases and J 10 bases, leaving 12 bases between the germline ends. Per germline, CDR1 LNHNV and CDR2 YYDKDF (reference sequence). The CDR3 is made up of 14 amino acids. The CDR3 protein is CATSRPGLGSPLHF. The CDR3 nucleotides are TGTGCCACCAGCAGACCGGGCCTCGGGTCACCCCTCCACTTT.

J is TRBJ2-7 and V is TRBV6-5; D unclear. Germline V gene data show CDR1 as MNHEY and CDR2 as SVGAGI. V was cut by 4 bases and J by 5 bases, with 15 bases left in between. The length of the CDR3 is 14 residues. CDR3 region: CASSSEQSVNEQYF. The CDR3 nucleotides are TGTGCCAGCAGTTCCGAACAATCAGTCAACGAGCAGTACTTC.

This chain uses TRBV27 with TRBJ2-5; TRBD2 might be the D (6 bases). The germline gives CDR1 MNHEY, CDR2 SMNVEV (reference sequence). V dropped 8 bases and J dropped 1 base, with 14 bases sitting between them. The CDR3 is 14 residues long. For the CDR3, the DNA is TGTGCCAGCGCCCTGCTGGGGGGCCAAGAGACCCAGTACTTC. Translating gives CASALLGGQETQYF.

The genes are TRBV5-4 and TRBJ1-2; 9 bases agree with TRBD1. J was trimmed by 6 bases and V by 0 bases; bases with no gene match: 6. Germline CDR1 SGHNT, CDR2 YYREEE (reference sequence). The CDR3 length is 15 residues. The CDR3 bases are TGTGCCAGCAGCTTGGTGACAGGGGGTGAAGATGGCTACACCTTC. This encodes CASSLVTGGEDGYTF. The full variable domain, rest sourced from reference TRBV5-4 and TRBJ1-2, is ETGVTQSPTHLIKTRGQQVTLRCSSQSGHNTVSWYQQALGQGPQFIFQYYREEENGRGNFPPRFSGLQFPNYSSELNVNALELDDSALYLCASSLVTGGEDGYTFGSGTRLTVV.

This clone turned up a few times. The chain carries TRBV5-1 and TRBJ1-1, with D possibly matching TRBD1 (6 bases). V was shortened by 0 bases and J by 11 bases, with 17 bases between the two germline ends. Germline loops: CDR1 SGHRS, CDR2 YFSETQ. CDR3 size: 14 residues. In DNA, the CDR3 is TGCGCCAGCAGCTTGGAGGGTACGGGAAGGGGGGCTTTCTTT. It specifies CASSLEGTGRGAFF.

Regarding this clone: One junction end does not reproduce the germline sequence, and a read error may be involved. The chain combines TRBV4-3 with TRBJ2-4; D is unclear. Germline V gene lookup returns CDR1 LGHNA and CDR2 YSLEER. This CDR3 comprises 13 residues. This CDR3 is CASSQAAENIQYF. The CDR3 DNA follows: TGCGCCAGCAGCCAGGCAGCCGAAAACATTCAGTACTTC.

V usage is TRBV15 and J usage is TRBJ2-5; unclear D gene. The CDR3 has 15 amino acids. The germline CDR1 and CDR2 sequences are LNHNV and YYDKDF (reference sequence). The V end was cut by 0 bases, the J end by 1 base, with 9 bases between. CDR3 sequence (DNA): TGTGCCACCAGCAGAGATGGGCAAGCCCAAGAGACCCAGTACTTC. Translated: CATSRDGQAQETQYF. The whole variable domain, filled in from reference TRBV15 and TRBJ2-5, reads DAMVIQNPRYQVTQFGKPVTLSCSQTLNHNVMYWYQQKSSQAPKLLFHYYDKDFNNEADTPDNFQSRRPNTSFCFLDIRSPGLGDTAMYLCATSRDGQAQETQYFGPGTRLLVL.

About this clone: At the DNA level, this CDR3 is encoded by other sequences in the same sample as well. The chain uses TRBV2 and TRBJ2-5, with D perhaps TRBD2 (5 bases). Trimming pared 4 bases from V and 4 bases from J, leaving 7 bases between. Per germline, CDR1 SNHLY and CDR2 FYNNEI. The CDR3 is 12 residues long. For the CDR3, the DNA is TGTGCCAGCAGTGCGGGGTCAGAGACCCAGTACTTC. This gives the protein CASSAGSETQYF.

The chain carries TRBV6-1 and TRBJ2-4; D ambiguous. Trimming removed 5 bases at V and 2 bases at J, with 13 bases between. This CDR3 region has 15 residues. The germline V gene has CDR1 MNHNS and CDR2 SASEGT. CDR3 sequence: CASSPPSAPKNIQYF. CDR3 DNA: TGTGCCAGCAGTCCTCCCTCGGCTCCCAAAAACATTCAGTACTTC.

The chain couples TRBV28 to TRBJ2-2, with D uncertain. The germline V gene encodes CDR1 MDHEN and CDR2 SYDVKM. This CDR3 contains 13 residues. Trimming removed 8 bases from V and 5 bases from J, with 12 bases in between. The chain's CDR3 is CASLDQPTGELFF. As DNA, the CDR3 is TGTGCCAGCCTTGACCAGCCAACCGGGGAGCTGTTTTTT.

The V call is TRBV6-1, the J call TRBJ2-1; unclear D gene. V was trimmed by 6 bases and J by 2 bases, leaving 11 bases between them. The CDR3 contains 14 residues. The germline V gene encodes CDR1 MNHNS and CDR2 SASEGT. CDR3 residues: CASSPLLTYNEQFF. CDR3 coding DNA: TGTGCCAGCAGCCCTCTCCTAACCTACAATGAGCAGTTCTTC.

The V gene is TRBV2, the J gene TRBJ1-2; the match to TRBD1 covers 7 bases. Germline CDR1 is SNHLY and CDR2 is FYNNEI. V was clipped by 5 bases and J by 4 bases; unmatched bases: 7. The CDR3 is 14 residues long. CDR3 DNA: TGTGCCAGCAGTCGACAGGGAGTCCTCTATGGCTACACCTTC. Residues: CASSRQGVLYGYTF.

This chain connects TRBV19 to TRBJ2-1; 9 positions match TRBD2. There are 15 residues in the CDR3. CDR1 and CDR2 from the germline V gene are LNHDA and SQIVND (reference sequence). Trimming cost V 3 bases and J 7 bases; bases outside gene matches: 7. The CDR3 DNA follows: TGTGCCAGTAGTATCACCCTAGCGGGGCGAAATGAGCAGTTCTTC. Translating gives CASSITLAGRNEQFF.